The 32 T cell receptor beta chains below were found in one sample sequenced in a study of identical twins. TCRdb reprocessed the 5' RACE reads via MiXCR and lists one record per CDR3 protein. The data hold about 690,000 distinct CDR3 sequences, with roughly 6% observed a single time. Sequences were obtained from naive T cells sorted from blood. The receptors were sampled from a man aged 18 to 29 in good health.

This sequence joins TRBV5-5 and TRBJ2-3; tentatively, D is TRBD1 (5 bases). The CDR3 covers 16 residues. Deletions cut 1 base from V and 0 bases from J, with 12 bases between. Germline V gene data show CDR1 as SGHKS and CDR2 as YYEKEE (reference sequence). CDR3 in amino acids: CASSLLGPGSTDTQYF. As DNA, the CDR3 is TGTGCCAGCAGCTTGTTGGGTCCAGGGAGCACAGATACGCAGTATTTT. The entire variable domain, with the rest obtained from reference TRBV5-5 and TRBJ2-3, is as follows: DAGVTQSPTHLIKTRGQQVTLRCSPISGHKSVSWYQQVLGQGPQFIFQYYEKEERGRGNFPDRFSARQFPNYSSELNVNALLLGDSALYLCASSLLGPGSTDTQYFGPGTRLTVL.

This clonotype showed up many times. As DNA, the CDR3 is TGCGCCAGCAGCCCCATGGGTGGGCTAGTGAACGAGCAGTACTTC. Its translation: CASSPMGGLVNEQYF. This chain uses TRBV4-3 with TRBJ2-7; D is uncertain. Germline V CDR1 and CDR2: LGHNA, YSLEER. The V and J ends lost 4 bases and 5 bases respectively, with 18 bases between them. CDR3 size: 15 residues.

The sample holds many counts of this clonotype. The chain recombines TRBV7-2 with TRBJ1-1; 7 bases agree with TRBD1. The CDR3 length is 15 residues. The germline V gene has CDR1 SGHTA and CDR2 FQGNSA. V shed 5 bases, J shed 0 bases, and the junction held 6 bases outside the gene matches. The CDR3 DNA reads TGTGCCAGCAGCCCAGCGGGACAGCTGAACACTGAAGCTTTCTTT. Translating gives CASSPAGQLNTEAFF.

There are many counts of this clonotype. The chain is built from TRBV5-5 and TRBJ2-5, with 7 bases matching TRBD1. Trimming removed 4 bases from V and 4 bases from J; junction bases left unmatched: 1. The CDR3 contains 12 residues. In germline, CDR1 is SGHKS, CDR2 YYEKEE (reference sequence). The CDR3 coding sequence is TGTGCCAGCAGCCGACAGGGAGAGACCCAGTACTTC. Its translation: CASSRQGETQYF.

This clonotype was detected many times. The chain links TRBV27 to TRBJ1-5; no definite D call. CDR1 and CDR2 (germline): MNHEY, SMNVEV (reference sequence). V lost 1 base to trimming and J lost 7 bases, with 8 bases between them. The CDR3 is made up of 13 amino acids. CDR3 loop: CASSLWVGQPQHF. The CDR3 DNA follows: TGTGCCAGCAGTTTATGGGTAGGGCAGCCCCAGCATTTT.

In this sample, this clonotype turned up a few times. The rearrangement joins TRBV7-9 to TRBJ2-1; 8 nucleotides line up with TRBD2. CDR1 SEHNR and CDR2 FQNEAQ come from the germline V gene (reference sequence). V gave up 7 bases and J gave up 2 bases; unmatched junction bases: 7. The CDR3 sequence is 15 residues long. CDR3 bases: TGTGCCAGCAACGTAATTAGCGGGACCTACAATGAGCAGTTCTTC. It encodes CASNVISGTYNEQFF.

In this sample, this clonotype turned up many times. The rearrangement links TRBV2 to TRBJ2-1; 7 bases fit TRBD2. Looked up from germline, CDR1 is SNHLY and CDR2 is FYNNEI. V lost 6 bases to trimming and J lost 4 bases; unmatched junction nucleotides: 9. CDR3 length: 15 amino acids. The CDR3 is CASSPKSGVYNEQFF. The CDR3, as DNA: TGTGCCAGCAGCCCCAAGAGCGGGGTATACAATGAGCAGTTCTTC.

The chain couples TRBV27 to TRBJ2-1, with TRBD2 identical over 12 bases. V shed 4 bases and J 4 bases; nucleotides not matched to a gene: 11. The CDR3 covers 18 residues. Germline values: CDR1 MNHEY, CDR2 SMNVEV (reference sequence). The CDR3 reads CASSSGGRLAGEYNEQFF. Written as DNA, the CDR3 is TGTGCCAGCAGTTCGGGTGGCCGACTAGCGGGAGAGTACAATGAGCAGTTCTTC.

At least ten counts were recorded for this clonotype. This chain uses TRBV7-9 with TRBJ2-7; 9 bases are shared with TRBD2. V shed 3 bases, J shed 4 bases, and the junction held 4 bases outside the gene matches. Germline lookup yields CDR1 SEHNR and CDR2 FQNEAQ (reference sequence). The CDR3 covers 14 residues. CDR3 DNA sequence: TGTGCCAGCAGCTTTGGCACTAGCGGGTACGAGCAGTACGTC. Its translation: CASSFGTSGYEQYV.

This clonotype showed up just a few times. The V call is TRBV4-2, the J call TRBJ2-1; 9 bases fit TRBD1. The ends lost 5 bases at V and 5 bases at J; junction bases unmatched: 13. Germline V gene sequence: CDR1 LGHNA, CDR2 YNFKEQ. CDR3 length equals 17 residues. The CDR3 region has the DNA TGTGCCAGCAGCAGTCCCGGGACAGGGAATCACGACAATGAGCAGTTCTTC. This gives the protein CASSSPGTGNHDNEQFF.

This clonotype was counted a few times. This chain links TRBV12-3 or TRBV12-4 with TRBJ2-1; 12 nucleotides align to TRBD1. The CDR3 is 16 amino acids. V lost 7 bases to trimming and J lost 10 bases; unmatched junction nucleotides: 14. The CDR3 DNA reads TGTGCCAGCACCTTTCAACCGGGACAGGGGGCCCGGGAGCAGTTCTTC. This sequence encodes CASTFQPGQGAREQFF.

This clonotype was seen ten or more times. The genes are TRBV6-5 and TRBJ2-7; 7 bases agree with TRBD1. CDR3 length: 16 amino acids. The V and J ends lost 4 bases and 5 bases, in that order; junction bases with no gene match: 14. CDR1 and CDR2 from the germline V gene are MNHEY and SVGAGI. CDR3: CASSLLQVRGSHEQYV. DNA for the CDR3: TGTGCCAGCAGTTTACTCCAGGTCAGGGGGTCCCACGAGCAGTACGTC.

This clonotype was picked up a small number of times. The chain has TRBV20-1 and TRBJ2-5; perhaps D is TRBD1 or TRBD2 (6 bases each). V gave up 8 bases and J gave up 5 bases, with 18 bases separating them. The germline V gene encodes CDR1 DFQATT and CDR2 SNEGSKA (reference sequence). CDR3 size: 13 residues. CDR3 nucleotide sequence: TGCAGTACCTCCTGGGGGGCCGGGGAGACCCAGTACTTC. Protein sequence: CSTSWGAGETQYF.

This clonotype appeared a few times. The chain uses TRBV10-3 and TRBJ2-4; TRBD2 agrees at 12 bases. CDR1 and CDR2 (germline): ENHRY, SYGVKD. Trimming cost V 11 bases and J 9 bases; bases outside gene matches: 11. The CDR3 contains 14 residues. The CDR3 here is CASQASGRDGIQYF. Written as DNA, the CDR3 is TGTGCCTCCCAAGCTAGCGGGAGGGATGGCATTCAGTACTTC.

The table lists this clonotype with many counts. The chain links TRBV20-1 to TRBJ2-3, with TRBD2 matching 9 bases. This CDR3 has 14 amino acids. From germline, CDR1 is DFQATT and CDR2 SNEGSKA (reference sequence). The J segment lost 4 bases and the V segment lost 2 bases, leaving 4 bases of the junction unmatched. This CDR3 reads CSARRREGPDTQYF. In nucleotides, the CDR3 is TGCAGTGCTAGAAGGCGGGAGGGCCCAGATACGCAGTATTTT.

The V call is TRBV12-3 or TRBV12-4, the J call TRBJ1-2; D gene uncertain. The CDR3 is 14 amino acids. V was cut by 1 base and J by 7 bases, with 13 bases left in between. CDR3 region: CASSLGIQGGGYTF. CDR3 bases: TGTGCCAGCAGTTTAGGTATACAAGGAGGTGGCTACACCTTC.

This chain joins TRBV27 and TRBJ1-6, with a tentative D call TRBD1 (5 bases). Germline-derived CDR1 and CDR2 are MNHEY and SMNVEV (reference sequence). With 5 bases removed from V and 4 bases from J, the gap between germline ends came to 18 bases. The CDR3 length is 17 residues. The CDR3 sequence is CASSPPGGGNYNSPLHF. CDR3 sequence (DNA): TGTGCCAGCAGTCCTCCGGGGGGGGGGAATTATAATTCACCCCTCCACTTT.

This clonotype was found many times. The chain links TRBV20-1 to TRBJ2-3, with D possibly TRBD1 on 5 matching bases. This CDR3 region has 11 residues. Germline CDR1 DFQATT, CDR2 SNEGSKA (reference sequence). Trimming removed 5 bases from V and 5 bases from J, with 8 bases in between. The CDR3 protein is CSALGVDTQYF. CDR3 sequence (DNA): TGCAGTGCTTTAGGGGTAGATACGCAGTATTTT.

This clonotype was observed many times. Compared with germline, one end of the junction differs, possibly owing to a read error. The chain links TRBV6-5 to TRBJ2-5; D not certain. The germline V gene has CDR1 MNHEY and CDR2 SVGAGI. CDR3 length: 10 residues. This CDR3 is CATLSESQYF. As DNA, the CDR3 is TGTGCCACCCTCTCAGAGTCCCAGTACTTC.

This clonotype was seen only a few times. This chain links TRBV3-1 with TRBJ1-1; D might be TRBD1 (5 bases). There are 13 residues in the CDR3. V was pared by 5 bases and J by 6 bases, with 13 bases between. Germline values: CDR1 LGHDT, CDR2 YNNKEL (reference sequence). As DNA, the CDR3 is TGTGCCAGCAGCTCCAGGGTGTTCGCTGAAGCTTTCTTT. This encodes CASSSRVFAEAFF.

The table lists this clonotype with a few counts. V usage is TRBV5-1 and J usage is TRBJ2-1; a possible D gene is TRBD2 (5 bases). V was clipped by 4 bases and J by 7 bases, with 18 bases between them. CDR1 is SGHRS, CDR2 YFSETQ, per germline. CDR3 length: 15 amino acids. CDR3 loop: CASSVSGVNGNEQFF. The CDR3 DNA follows: TGCGCCAGCAGCGTCAGCGGCGTAAATGGAAATGAGCAGTTCTTC.

The V and J genes are TRBV27 and TRBJ2-1; tentatively, D is TRBD1 or TRBD2 (5 bases each). The CDR3 contains 15 residues. The germline CDR1 and CDR2 sequences are MNHEY and SMNVEV (reference sequence). V shed 5 bases and J shed 3 bases, with 14 bases lying between them. CDR3 bases: TGTGCCAGCAGTAGATCCGGGACGATCTACAATGAGCAGTTCTTC. Its translation is CASSRSGTIYNEQFF.

This chain connects TRBV12-5 to TRBJ1-5; TRBD1 matches at 7 bases. Germline V gene data show CDR1 as LGHNT and CDR2 as FRNRAP. Unmatched junction bases numbered 8, after V lost 0 bases and J lost 3 bases. The length of the CDR3 is 17 residues. CDR3 protein: CASGLVGGQLLNQPQHF. CDR3 DNA sequence: TGTGCTAGTGGTTTGGTGGGGGGACAGCTCCTCAATCAGCCCCAGCATTTT.

This clonotype appeared many times. The chain links TRBV12-3 or TRBV12-4 to TRBJ2-3; D unresolved. Trimming cost V 6 bases and J 6 bases, with 7 bases left between them. CDR3 size: 11 residues. The CDR3 reads CASSTRDTQYF. In DNA form, the CDR3 reads TGTGCCAGCAGCACAAGGGATACGCAGTATTTT.

This clonotype came up a few times. The chain links TRBV7-9 to TRBJ2-7, with TRBD2 matching 7 bases. The CDR3 runs to 14 residues. Germline V CDR1 and CDR2: SEHNR, FQNEAQ (reference sequence). V lost 3 bases, J lost 4 bases, and 6 bases stayed unmatched. The CDR3 bases are TGTGCCAGCAGCTTTGGCGGGAGTGGGTACGAGCAGTACTTC. Its protein is CASSFGGSGYEQYF.

V usage is TRBV4-1 and J usage is TRBJ1-6; no firm D call. The germline V gene encodes CDR1 MGHRA and CDR2 YSYEKL. V was clipped by 0 bases and J by 0 bases, with 9 bases between them. The CDR3 has 17 amino acids. CDR3 bases: TGCGCCAGCAGCCAAGATCGGGCGAGCTCCTATAATTCACCCCTCCACTTT. Protein sequence: CASSQDRASSYNSPLHF.

This chain connects TRBV5-1 to TRBJ1-1, with D tentatively TRBD1 (5 bases). The CDR3 has 14 amino acids. Looked up from germline, CDR1 is SGHRS and CDR2 is YFSETQ. V dropped 4 bases and J dropped 1 base, with 11 bases sitting between them. The CDR3 region is CASSPTDRNTEAFF. CDR3 sequence (DNA): TGCGCCAGCAGCCCAACAGACAGGAACACTGAAGCTTTCTTT.

This clonotype was found a few times. The chain has TRBV10-3 and TRBJ2-6; TRBD1 agrees at 9 bases. V dropped 6 bases and J dropped 4; count of bases not matched to a gene: 16. Germline V gene lookup returns CDR1 ENHRY and CDR2 SYGVKD. The CDR3 spans 19 residues. In nucleotides, the CDR3 is TGTGCCATCAGGGACCTGAAAGGGACAGGGCGTGAAGGGGCCAACGTCCTGACTTTC. It encodes CAIRDLKGTGREGANVLTF.

This clonotype was counted at least ten times. This chain uses TRBV25-1 with TRBJ2-7; weak D call: TRBD1 (6 bases). Trimming removed 4 bases at V and 11 bases at J, with 12 bases between. The CDR3 loop spans 11 amino acids. CDR1 and CDR2 from the germline V gene are MGHDK and SYGVNS. The CDR3, as DNA: TGTGCCAGCAGTGGAAAAACAGGGAAGTACTTC. This encodes CASSGKTGKYF.

In this sample, this clonotype turned up a few times. The V call is TRBV11-2, the J call TRBJ2-5, with D perhaps matching TRBD2 (5 bases). V was pared by 5 bases and J by 5 bases, with 15 bases between. This CDR3 has 14 amino acids. CDR1 is SGHAT, CDR2 FQNNGV, per germline. The CDR3 DNA sequence: TGTGCCAGCAGCGACCGGGGAACTCAGGAGACCCAGTACTTC. Translating it yields CASSDRGTQETQYF.

The sample holds a few counts of this clonotype. This rearrangement joins TRBV14 to TRBJ2-6; D is perhaps TRBD2 (5 bases). The CDR3 is made up of 18 amino acids. The ends were cut back, 0 bases at V and 1 base at J, with 13 bases in the middle. Germline assignment: CDR1 SGHDN and CDR2 FVKESK. The CDR3, as DNA: TGTGCCAGCAGCCAAGACGGGGAAGCCCGGTCTGGGGCCAACGTCCTGACTTTC. The encoded protein is CASSQDGEARSGANVLTF.

This clonotype was found a few times. The rearrangement uses TRBV23-1 and TRBJ1-5, with TRBD1 matching over 11 bases. TRBV23-1 is noted as an ORF with a role that remains uncertain. V gave up 7 bases and J gave up 0 bases; unmatched junction bases: 11. This CDR3 has 18 residues. The CDR3, as DNA: TGCGCCAGCAAAAAGGACAGGGGGCCTTCCTCTAGCAATCAGCCCCAGCATTTT. Its translation is CASKKDRGPSSSNQPQHF.